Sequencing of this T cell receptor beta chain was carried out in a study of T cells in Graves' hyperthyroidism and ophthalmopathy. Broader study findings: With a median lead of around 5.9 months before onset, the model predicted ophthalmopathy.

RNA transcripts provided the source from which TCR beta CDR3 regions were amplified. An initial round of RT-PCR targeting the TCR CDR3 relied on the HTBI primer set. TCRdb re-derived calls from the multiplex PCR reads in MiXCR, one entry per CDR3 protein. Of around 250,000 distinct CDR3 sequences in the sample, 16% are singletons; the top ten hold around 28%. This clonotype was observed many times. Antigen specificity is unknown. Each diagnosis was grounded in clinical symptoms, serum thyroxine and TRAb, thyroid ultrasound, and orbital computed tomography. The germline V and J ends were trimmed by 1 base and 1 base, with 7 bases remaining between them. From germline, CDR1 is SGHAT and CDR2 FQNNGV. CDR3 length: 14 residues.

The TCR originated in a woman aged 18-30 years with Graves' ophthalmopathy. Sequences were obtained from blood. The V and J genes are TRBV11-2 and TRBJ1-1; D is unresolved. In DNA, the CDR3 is TGTGCCAGCAGCTTAGTTTCAGCGAACACTGAAGCTTTCTTT. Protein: CASSLVSANTEAFF.